This T cell receptor (beta chain) was recovered during a study of shared clonotypes between healthy human individuals. As to this clone: Antigen specificity is unknown.

Findings and limits, study-wide: Clonotype sharing across donors was expected to vary with sequencing depth.

V was trimmed by 1 base and J by 8 bases, leaving 12 bases between them. The CDR3 consists of 13 residues. Germline V lookup: CDR1 SGHNT, CDR2 YYREEE (reference sequence). Sequencing was performed with immunoSEQ multiplex PCR; in TCRdb, only in-frame clones are kept and a portion is missing. Of under 750,000 clones in the sample, over 60% were seen once. This clonotype was obtained from a woman aged 30 to 39 in good health. This chain connects TRBV5-4 to TRBJ1-2; possible D gene TRBD1, 5 bases. Sequencing input: memory CD4+ T cells sorted from blood. As to subset: CD45RA-negative fraction. As DNA, the CDR3 is TGTGCCAGCAGCTTGATCCAGGGCGGGGGCTACACCTTC. As protein: CASSLIQGGGYTF.